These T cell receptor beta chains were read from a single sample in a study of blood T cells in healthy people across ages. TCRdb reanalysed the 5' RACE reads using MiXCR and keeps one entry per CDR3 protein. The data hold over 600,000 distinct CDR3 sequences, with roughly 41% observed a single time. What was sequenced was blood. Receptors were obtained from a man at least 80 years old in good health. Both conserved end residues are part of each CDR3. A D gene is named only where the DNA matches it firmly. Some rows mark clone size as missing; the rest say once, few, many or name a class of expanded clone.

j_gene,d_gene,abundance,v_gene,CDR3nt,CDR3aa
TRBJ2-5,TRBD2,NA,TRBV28,TGTGCCAGCAGTTTGGCAGCGGGAGGGCAGGAGACCCAGTACTTC,CASSLAAGGQETQYF
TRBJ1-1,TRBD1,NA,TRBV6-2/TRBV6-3,TGTGCCAGCAGAGAGGGACAGATGAACACTGAAGCTTTCTTT,CASREGQMNTEAFF
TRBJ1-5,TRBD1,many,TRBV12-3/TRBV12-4,TGTGCCAGCAGTCCCGGGGACAGGGGTGGGAATCAGCCCCAGCATTTT,CASSPGDRGGNQPQHF
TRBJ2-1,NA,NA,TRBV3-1,TGTGCCAGCAGCCAAGACCAACATCGGAGCAATGAGCAGTTCTTC,CASSQDQHRSNEQFF
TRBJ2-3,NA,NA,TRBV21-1,TGTGCCAGCAGCAATGGGGGCATAAAGGGAGATACGCAGTATTTT,CASSNGGIKGDTQYF
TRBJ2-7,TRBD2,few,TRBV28,TGTGCCAGCAGCAGGGCGGGAGGTTCCTACAATGAGCAGTACTTC,CASSRAGGSYNEQYF
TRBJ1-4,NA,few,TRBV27,TGTGCCAGCAGTTTCCAGGGTTTTAATGAAAAACTGTTTTTT,CASSFQGFNEKLFF
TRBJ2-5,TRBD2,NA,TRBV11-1,TGTGCCAGCAGACCTTCCATAGCGGGAGTAGAGACCCAGTACTTC,CASRPSIAGVETQYF
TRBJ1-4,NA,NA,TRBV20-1,TGCAGTGCTGAACCCAGCCCAACTAATGAAAAACTGTTTTTT,CSAEPSPTNEKLFF
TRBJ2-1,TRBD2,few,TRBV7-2,TGTGCTAGCGGGGTAGCGGGGGGGCGTGGCAATGAGCAGTTCTTC,CASGVAGGRGNEQFF
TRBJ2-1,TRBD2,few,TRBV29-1,TGCAGCGTCCCAAGCCGGACTAGCGGGAGCTACAATGAGCAGTTCTTC,CSVPSRTSGSYNEQFF